This T cell receptor (beta chain) was documented in a study of OX40 agonist ivuxolimab in advanced cancers. Looking at the study overall: Partial responses were achieved by three patients: one hepatocellular carcinoma, two cutaneous melanoma. Findings of the study overall: At 0.1 to 3.0 mg/kg and by week 6, CD4+ and CD8+ T cells in the blood had expanded clonally. Partial responders treated at 0.1-3.0 mg/kg exhibited clonal expansion among the lowest measured. No antigen was identified for the clonally expanded peripheral T cells.

About this clone itself: Its antigen is currently unknown.

The method was immunoSEQ multiplex PCR; TCRdb's version includes in-frame clones alone and lacks a portion of them. The repertoire holds 98,000 or so clones, with around nine tenths as singletons. From germline, CDR1 is SGHTA and CDR2 FQGNSA. There are 11 residues in the CDR3. V was pared by 5 bases and J by 2 bases, with 4 bases between. This receptor was obtained from an adult with an advanced solid tumor such as melanoma, head and neck, liver or kidney cancer. The rearrangement joins TRBV7-2 to TRBJ2-7; D is uncertain. The sequencing here drew on CD4+ or CD8+ T cells sorted from blood, taken in a trial of the OX40 agonist ivuxolimab. The CDR3 nucleotides are TGTGCCAGCAGCAAGACCTACGAGCAGTACTTC. This gives the protein CASSKTYEQYF.